This T cell receptor (beta chain) derives from a study of blood T cell repertoires in COVID-19. Trimming cost V 0 bases and J 4 bases, with 2 bases left between them. This CDR3 is 11 amino acids long. The germline V gene has CDR1 GTSNPN and CDR2 SVGIG (reference sequence). Methods used by the authors: Reference gene primer amplification in the assay estimated nucleated cell counts. Generated by immunoSEQ multiplex PCR, the TCRdb table keeps only in-frame clones and is missing some. D and trimming come from the DNA, and the V and J calls and clone size come from that table. Of roughly 230,000 clones listed, around 81% are singletons. Participants were placed into cohorts based on the clinical history they reported.

The J gene is TRBJ2-3, the V gene TRBV30; D not resolved. The TCR was taken from a man aged 50-59 years who had recovered from COVID-19. Sequenced sample: PBMCs or T cells enriched from blood (not recorded which). CDR3 sequence reads: CAWSVSDTQYF. CDR3 DNA sequence: TGTGCCTGGAGTGTCTCAGATACGCAGTATTTT.